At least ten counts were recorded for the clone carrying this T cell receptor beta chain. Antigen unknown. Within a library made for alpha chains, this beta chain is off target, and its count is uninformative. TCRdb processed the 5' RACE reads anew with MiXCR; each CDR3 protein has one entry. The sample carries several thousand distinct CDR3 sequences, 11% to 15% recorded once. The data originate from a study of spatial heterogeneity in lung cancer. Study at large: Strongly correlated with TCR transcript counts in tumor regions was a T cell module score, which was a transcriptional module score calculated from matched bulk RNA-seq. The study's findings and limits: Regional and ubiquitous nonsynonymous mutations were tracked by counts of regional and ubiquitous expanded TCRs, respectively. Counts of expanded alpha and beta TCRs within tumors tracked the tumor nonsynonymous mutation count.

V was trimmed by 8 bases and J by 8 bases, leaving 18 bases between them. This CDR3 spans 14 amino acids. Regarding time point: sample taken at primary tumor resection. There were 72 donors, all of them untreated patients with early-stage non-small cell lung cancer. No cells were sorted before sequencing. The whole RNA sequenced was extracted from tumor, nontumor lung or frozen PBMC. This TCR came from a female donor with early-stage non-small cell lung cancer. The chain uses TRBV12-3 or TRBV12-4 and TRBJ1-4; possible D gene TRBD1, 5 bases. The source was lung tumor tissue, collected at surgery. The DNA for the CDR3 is TGTGCCAGCTCCCCGCGGGGCGCGGGGGAAAAACTGTTTTTT. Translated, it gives CASSPRGAGEKLFF.